The clone carrying this T cell receptor beta chain occurred a few times. No antigen is known for it. CDR1 is SNHLY, CDR2 FYNNEI, per germline. This CDR3 has 12 residues. V gave up 6 bases and J gave up 2 bases, with 8 bases separating them. The sample belongs to a study of identical twins. Study conclusions and caveats: The conclusions drew on cross-sectional statistical analysis instead of tracking the same donors.

TCRdb re-called the 5' RACE reads with MiXCR, one entry per CDR3 protein. The table lists a few hundred thousand distinct CDR3 sequences, 9.6% of them singletons, with around 3% in the top ten. This same sample was also part of a study on yellow fever vaccine responses in identical twins.

Sequenced sample: PBMCs. The chain recombines TRBV2 with TRBJ2-7, with D perhaps TRBD2 (6 bases). This clonotype originated in a woman under 30 in good health. The CDR3 sequence: CASREGTYEQYF. The CDR3 nucleotides are TGTGCCAGCAGGGAGGGAACCTACGAGCAGTACTTC.